Below, 10 T cell receptor beta chains from the same sample are listed, as sequenced in a study of shared clonotypes between healthy human individuals. Method: immunoSEQ multiplex PCR; TCRdb's copy keeps in-frame clones and lacks some. The profile shows fewer than 1.8 million clones, approximately 98.5% of them singletons. Input material: naive CD4+ T cells sorted from blood. Documented subset: CD45RA+ positively selected. The receptors were sampled from a man aged 25 to 40 in good health.

The gene calls are TRBV11-2 and TRBJ2-7; unclear D gene. The V gene lost 4 bases and the J gene lost 4 bases, with 8 bases spanning the gap. The CDR3 is 12 residues long. In germline, CDR1 is SGHAT, CDR2 FQNNGV. The CDR3 nucleotides are TGTGCCAGCAGCTCCACCACGTACGAGCAGTACTTC. Amino acid sequence: CASSSTTYEQYF.

The J gene is TRBJ2-7, the V gene TRBV10-3; 8 nucleotides line up with TRBD1. CDR3 length: 15 amino acids. V was clipped by 2 bases and J by 2 bases; unmatched bases: 5. CDR1 is ENHRY, CDR2 SYGVKD, per germline. The CDR3 sequence is CAISEPDRAPYEQYF. DNA of the CDR3: TGTGCCATCAGTGAGCCGGACAGGGCCCCCTACGAGCAGTACTTC.

This clone was recorded once. The chain has TRBV27 and TRBJ2-3, with D uncertain. Germline CDR1 and CDR2: MNHEY and SMNVEV (reference sequence). The CDR3 is made up of 13 amino acids. The ends were cut back, 7 bases at V and 3 bases at J, with 11 bases in the middle. The CDR3 loop reads CASTTGETDTQYF. The CDR3 coding sequence is TGTGCCAGCACGACTGGGGAAACAGATACGCAGTATTTT.

V usage is TRBV5-4 and J usage is TRBJ2-1, with 8 bases lining up with TRBD2. The germline CDR1 and CDR2 sequences are SGHNT and YYREEE (reference sequence). The CDR3 length is 13 residues. V lost 9 bases to trimming and J lost 8 bases; unmatched junction nucleotides: 10. The CDR3 sequence: CATSGGRRDEQFF. The CDR3 nucleotides read TGTGCCACTTCGGGGGGGCGCCGGGATGAGCAGTTCTTC.

The chain carries TRBV19 and TRBJ1-5; D not resolved. Trimming cost V 2 bases and J 0 bases, with 8 bases left between them. CDR3 size: 15 residues. From germline, CDR1 is LNHDA and CDR2 SQIVND (reference sequence). DNA of the CDR3: TGTGCCAGTAGTATATGGCAGATTAGCAATCAGCCCCAGCATTTT. Residues: CASSIWQISNQPQHF.

The chain has TRBV18 and TRBJ2-4; TRBD1 matches 8 bases. This CDR3 is built from 15 residues. CDR1 is KGHSH and CDR2 is LQKENI in the germline V gene. After removal of 5 bases from V and 1 base from J, the junction contained 4 bases not matched to a gene. CDR3 nucleotides: TGTGCCAGCTCAACGACAGGGGAGGCCAAAAACATTCAGTACTTC. Encoded protein: CASSTTGEAKNIQYF. Complete variable domain (other parts from reference TRBV18 and TRBJ2-4): NAGVMQNPRHLVRRRGQEARLRCSPMKGHSHVYWYRQLPEEGLKFMVYLQKENIIDESGMPKERFSAEFPKEGPSILRIQQVVRGDSAAYFCASSTTGEAKNIQYFGAGTRLSVL.

The chain carries TRBV10-3 and TRBJ2-1; D is possibly TRBD1 (6 bases). The germline V gene has CDR1 ENHRY and CDR2 SYGVKD. The CDR3 covers 12 residues. Trimming left V 6 bases short and J 9 bases short, with 12 bases between. For the CDR3, the DNA is TGTGCCATCAGAACCACAGGGACTGAGCAGTTCTTC. This encodes CAIRTTGTEQFF.

This chain connects TRBV30 to TRBJ2-5; a possible D gene is TRBD2 (7 bases). The CDR3 has 10 residues. V lost 8 bases to trimming and J lost 5 bases, with 9 bases between them. Germline assignment: CDR1 GTSNPN and CDR2 SVGIG (reference sequence). The CDR3 sequence: CAGGAETQYF. The CDR3 DNA is TGTGCCGGGGGGGCCGAGACCCAGTACTTC. The variable domain in full, completed from reference TRBV30 and TRBJ2-5, reads SQTIHQWPATLVQPVGSPLSLECTVEGTSNPNLYWYRQAAGRGLQLLFYSVGIGQISSEVPQNLSASRPQDRQFILSSKKLLLSDSGFYLCAGGAETQYFGPGTRLLVL.

V is TRBV5-4 and J is TRBJ2-7, with D perhaps matching TRBD1 (6 bases). V dropped 4 bases and J dropped 4 bases, with 18 bases sitting between them. The CDR3 covers 15 residues. Germline loops: CDR1 SGHNT, CDR2 YYREEE (reference sequence). CDR3 residues: CASSLGQSRRYEQYF. The CDR3 DNA follows: TGTGCCAGCAGCCTAGGACAGTCCCGGAGATACGAGCAGTACTTC.

This chain uses TRBV30 with TRBJ1-5; D not resolved. The CDR3 extends over 13 amino acids. Per the germline V gene, CDR1 is GTSNPN and CDR2 is SVGIG (reference sequence). V lost 1 base and J lost 3, with 7 bases in between. CDR3 DNA: TGTGCCTGGAGTGACTCGGTCAATCAGCCCCAGCATTTT. Protein: CAWSDSVNQPQHF. Full variable domain (missing parts from reference TRBV30 and TRBJ1-5): SQTIHQWPATLVQPVGSPLSLECTVEGTSNPNLYWYRQAAGRGLQLLFYSVGIGQISSEVPQNLSASRPQDRQFILSSKKLLLSDSGFYLCAWSDSVNQPQHFGDGTRLSIL.